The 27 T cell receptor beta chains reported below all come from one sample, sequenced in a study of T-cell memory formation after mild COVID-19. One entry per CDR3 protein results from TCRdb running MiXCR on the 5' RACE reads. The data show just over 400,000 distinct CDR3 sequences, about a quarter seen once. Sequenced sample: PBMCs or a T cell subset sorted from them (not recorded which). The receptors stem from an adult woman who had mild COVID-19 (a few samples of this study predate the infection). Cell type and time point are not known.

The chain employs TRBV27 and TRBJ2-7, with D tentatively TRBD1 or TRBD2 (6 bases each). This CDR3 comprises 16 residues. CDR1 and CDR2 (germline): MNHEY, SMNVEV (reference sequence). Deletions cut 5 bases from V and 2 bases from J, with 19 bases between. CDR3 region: CASSTLLGGSAYEQYF. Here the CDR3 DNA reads TGTGCCAGCAGTACCCTCCTGGGGGGCTCCGCCTACGAGCAGTACTTC.

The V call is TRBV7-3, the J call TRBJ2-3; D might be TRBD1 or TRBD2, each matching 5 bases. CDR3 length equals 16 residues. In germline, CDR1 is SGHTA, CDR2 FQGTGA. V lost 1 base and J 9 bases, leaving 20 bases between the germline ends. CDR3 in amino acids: CASSLKGPGPPGTQYF. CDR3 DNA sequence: TGTGCCAGCAGCTTAAAGGGACCCGGCCCGCCGGGGACGCAGTATTTT.

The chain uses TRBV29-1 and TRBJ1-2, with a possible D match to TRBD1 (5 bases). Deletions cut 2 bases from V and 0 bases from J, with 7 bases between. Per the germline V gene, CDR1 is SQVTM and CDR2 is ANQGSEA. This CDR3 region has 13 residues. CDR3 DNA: TGCAGCGTTGAAAGGGGCTCTAACTATGGCTACACCTTC. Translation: CSVERGSNYGYTF.

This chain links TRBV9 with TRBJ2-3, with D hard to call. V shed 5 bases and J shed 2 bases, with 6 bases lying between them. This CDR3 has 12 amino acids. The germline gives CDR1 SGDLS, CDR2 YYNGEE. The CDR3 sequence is CASSFVTDTQYF. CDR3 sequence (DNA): TGTGCCAGCAGTTTTGTCACAGATACGCAGTATTTT.

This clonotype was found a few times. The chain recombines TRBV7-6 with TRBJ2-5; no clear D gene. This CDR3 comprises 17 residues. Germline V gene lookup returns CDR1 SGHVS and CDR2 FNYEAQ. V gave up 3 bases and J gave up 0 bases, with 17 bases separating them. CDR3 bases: TGTGCCAGCAGCTTTTTCCCCAATGCAGAGGACCAAGAGACCCAGTACTTC. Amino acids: CASSFFPNAEDQETQYF. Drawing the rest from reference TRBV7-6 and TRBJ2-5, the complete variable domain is GAGVSQSPRYKVTKRGQDVALRCDPISGHVSLYWYRQALGQGPEFLTYFNYEAQQDKSGLPNDRFSAERPEGSISTLTIQRTEQRDSAMYRCASSFFPNAEDQETQYFGPGTRLLVL.

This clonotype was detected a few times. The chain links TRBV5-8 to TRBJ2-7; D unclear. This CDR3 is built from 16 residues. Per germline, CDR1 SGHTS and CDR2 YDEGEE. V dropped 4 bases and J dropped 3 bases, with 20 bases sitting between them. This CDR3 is CASSPTYGQVGYEQYF. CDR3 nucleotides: TGTGCCAGCAGCCCAACTTATGGGCAGGTGGGCTACGAGCAGTACTTC.

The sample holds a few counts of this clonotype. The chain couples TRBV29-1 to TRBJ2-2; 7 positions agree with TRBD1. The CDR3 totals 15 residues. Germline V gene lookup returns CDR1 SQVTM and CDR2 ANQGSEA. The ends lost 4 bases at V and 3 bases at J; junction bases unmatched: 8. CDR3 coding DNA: TGCAGCGTTGGCCCTCCGGGACAGCACACCGGGGAGCTGTTTTTT. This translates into CSVGPPGQHTGELFF.

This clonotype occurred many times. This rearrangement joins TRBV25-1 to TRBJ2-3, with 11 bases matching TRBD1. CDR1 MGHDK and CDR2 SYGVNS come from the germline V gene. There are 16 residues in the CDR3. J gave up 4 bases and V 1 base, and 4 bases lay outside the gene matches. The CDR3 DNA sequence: TGTGCCAGCAGTGAATCGGGGACAGGGGGGTCAGATACGCAGTATTTT. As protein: CASSESGTGGSDTQYF.

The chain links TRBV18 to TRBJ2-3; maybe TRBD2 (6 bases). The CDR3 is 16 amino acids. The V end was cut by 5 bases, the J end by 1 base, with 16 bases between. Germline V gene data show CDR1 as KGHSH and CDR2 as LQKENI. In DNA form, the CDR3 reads TGTGCCAGCTCAACGGGCCGCTCGGGGGGCACAGATACGCAGTATTTT. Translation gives CASSTGRSGGTDTQYF.

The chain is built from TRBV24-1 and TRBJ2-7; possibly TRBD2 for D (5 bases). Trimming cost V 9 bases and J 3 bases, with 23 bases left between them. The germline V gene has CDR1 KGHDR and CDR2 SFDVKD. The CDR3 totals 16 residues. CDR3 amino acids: CATEGQALGGSYEQYF. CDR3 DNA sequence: TGTGCCACCGAAGGTCAGGCCCTCGGAGGTAGCTACGAGCAGTACTTC.

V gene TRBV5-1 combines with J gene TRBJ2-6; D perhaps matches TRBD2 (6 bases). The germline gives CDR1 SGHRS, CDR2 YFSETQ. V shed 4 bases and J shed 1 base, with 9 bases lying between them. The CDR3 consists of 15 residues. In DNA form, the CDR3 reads TGCGCCAGCAGCCGAGGAGGGTCTGGGGCCAACGTCCTGACTTTC. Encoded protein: CASSRGGSGANVLTF.

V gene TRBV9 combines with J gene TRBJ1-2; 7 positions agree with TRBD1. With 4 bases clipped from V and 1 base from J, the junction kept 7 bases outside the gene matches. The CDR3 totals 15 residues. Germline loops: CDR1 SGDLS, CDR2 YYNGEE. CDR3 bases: TGTGCCAGCAGCCCGAGCGGGACAGATAACTATGGCTACACCTTC. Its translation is CASSPSGTDNYGYTF. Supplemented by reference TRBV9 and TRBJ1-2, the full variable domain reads DSGVTQTPKHLITATGQRVTLRCSPRSGDLSVYWYQQSLDQGLQFLIQYYNGEERAKGNILERFSAQQFPDLHSELNLSSLELGDSALYFCASSPSGTDNYGYTFGSGTRLTVV.

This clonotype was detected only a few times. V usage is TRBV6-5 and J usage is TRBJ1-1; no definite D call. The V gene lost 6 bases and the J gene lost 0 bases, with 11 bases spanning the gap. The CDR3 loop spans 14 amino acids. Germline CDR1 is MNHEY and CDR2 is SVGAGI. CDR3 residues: CASSHKTMNTEAFF. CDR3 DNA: TGTGCCAGCAGCCACAAAACTATGAACACTGAAGCTTTCTTT.

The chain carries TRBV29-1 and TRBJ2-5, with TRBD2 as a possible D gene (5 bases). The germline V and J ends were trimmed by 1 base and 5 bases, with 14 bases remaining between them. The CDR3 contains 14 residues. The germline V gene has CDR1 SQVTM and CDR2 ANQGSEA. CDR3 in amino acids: CSVEGGLVFETQYF. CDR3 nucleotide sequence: TGCAGCGTTGAAGGAGGGTTAGTCTTCGAGACCCAGTACTTC.

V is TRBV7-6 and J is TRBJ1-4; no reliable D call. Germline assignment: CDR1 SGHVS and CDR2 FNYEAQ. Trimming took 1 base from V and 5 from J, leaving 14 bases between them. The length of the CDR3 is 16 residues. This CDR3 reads CASSLVSGQANEKLFF. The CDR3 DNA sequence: TGTGCCAGCAGCTTAGTATCGGGCCAGGCAAATGAAAAACTGTTTTTT.

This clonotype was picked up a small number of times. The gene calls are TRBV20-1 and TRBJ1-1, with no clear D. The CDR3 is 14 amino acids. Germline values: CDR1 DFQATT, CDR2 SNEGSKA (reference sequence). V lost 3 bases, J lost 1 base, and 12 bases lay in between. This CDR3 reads CSASPGSANTEAFF. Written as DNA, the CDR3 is TGCAGTGCTAGCCCGGGCAGTGCGAACACTGAAGCTTTCTTT.

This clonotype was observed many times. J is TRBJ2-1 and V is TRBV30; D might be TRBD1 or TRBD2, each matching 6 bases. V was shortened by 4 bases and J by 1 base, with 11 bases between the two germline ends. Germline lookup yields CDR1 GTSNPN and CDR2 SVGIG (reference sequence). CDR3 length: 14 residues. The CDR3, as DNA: TGTGCCTGGACGAAGGGGGGATCCTACAATGAGCAGTTCTTC. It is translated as CAWTKGGSYNEQFF. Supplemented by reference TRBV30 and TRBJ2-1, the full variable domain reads SQTIHQWPATLVQPVGSPLSLECTVEGTSNPNLYWYRQAAGRGLQLLFYSVGIGQISSEVPQNLSASRPQDRQFILSSKKLLLSDSGFYLCAWTKGGSYNEQFFGPGTRLTVL.

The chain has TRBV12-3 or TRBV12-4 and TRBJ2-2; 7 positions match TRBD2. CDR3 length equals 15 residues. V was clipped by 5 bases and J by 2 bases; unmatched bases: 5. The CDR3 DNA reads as TGTGCCAGCAGTCCTACTAGCGCTAACACCGGGGAGCTGTTTTTT. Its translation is CASSPTSANTGELFF.

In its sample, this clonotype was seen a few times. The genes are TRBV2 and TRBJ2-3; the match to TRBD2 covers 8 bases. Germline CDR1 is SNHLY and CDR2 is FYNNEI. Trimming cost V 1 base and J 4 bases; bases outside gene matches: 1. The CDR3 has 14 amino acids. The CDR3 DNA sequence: TGTGCCAGCAGTGAAGGGACTAGCTCAGATACGCAGTATTTT. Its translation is CASSEGTSSDTQYF.

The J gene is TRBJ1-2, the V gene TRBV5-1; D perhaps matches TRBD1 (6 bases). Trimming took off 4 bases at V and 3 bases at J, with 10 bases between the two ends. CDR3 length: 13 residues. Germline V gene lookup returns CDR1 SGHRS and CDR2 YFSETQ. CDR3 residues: CASSPSGDYGYTF. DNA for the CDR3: TGCGCCAGCAGCCCGTCAGGGGACTATGGCTACACCTTC.

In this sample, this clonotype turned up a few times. The CDR3 DNA is TGTGCCATAGCCCAACGTGCTTTCACTGAAGCTTTCTTT. Its translation: CAIAQRAFTEAFF. V is TRBV12-3 or TRBV12-4 and J is TRBJ1-1, with D hard to call. Trimming pared 10 bases from V and 4 bases from J, leaving 16 bases between. This CDR3 has 13 residues.

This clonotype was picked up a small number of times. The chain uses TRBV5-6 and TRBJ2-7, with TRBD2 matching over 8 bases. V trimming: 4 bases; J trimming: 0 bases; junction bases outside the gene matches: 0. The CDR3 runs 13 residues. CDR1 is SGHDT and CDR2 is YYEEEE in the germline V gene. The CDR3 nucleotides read TGTGCCAGCAGCGGACTAGCCTCCTACGAGCAGTACTTC. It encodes CASSGLASYEQYF.

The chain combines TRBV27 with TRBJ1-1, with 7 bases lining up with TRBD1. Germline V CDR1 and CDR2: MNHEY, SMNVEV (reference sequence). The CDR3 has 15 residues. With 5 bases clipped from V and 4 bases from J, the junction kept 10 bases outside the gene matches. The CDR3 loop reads CASSVQGGWSTEAFF. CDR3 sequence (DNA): TGTGCCAGCAGTGTCCAAGGGGGCTGGAGCACTGAAGCTTTCTTT.

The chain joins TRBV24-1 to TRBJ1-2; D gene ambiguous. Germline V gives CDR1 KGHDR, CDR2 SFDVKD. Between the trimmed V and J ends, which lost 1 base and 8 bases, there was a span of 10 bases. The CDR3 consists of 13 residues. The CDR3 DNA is TGTGCCACCAGTGATTTTGTAGGAAAGGGCTACACCTTC. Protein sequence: CATSDFVGKGYTF.

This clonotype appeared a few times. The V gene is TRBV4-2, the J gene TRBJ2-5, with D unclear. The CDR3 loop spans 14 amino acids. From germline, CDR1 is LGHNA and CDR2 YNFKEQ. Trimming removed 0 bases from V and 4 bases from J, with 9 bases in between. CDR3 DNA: TGTGCCAGCAGCCAAGAAGGGCCGGCAGAGACCCAGTACTTC. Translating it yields CASSQEGPAETQYF.

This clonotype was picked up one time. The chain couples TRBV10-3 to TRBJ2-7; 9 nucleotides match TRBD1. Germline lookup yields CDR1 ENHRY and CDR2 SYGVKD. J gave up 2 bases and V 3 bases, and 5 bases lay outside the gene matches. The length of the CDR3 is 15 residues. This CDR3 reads CAISDSGTGTYEQYF. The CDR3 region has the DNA TGTGCCATCAGTGATTCCGGGACAGGGACCTACGAGCAGTACTTC.

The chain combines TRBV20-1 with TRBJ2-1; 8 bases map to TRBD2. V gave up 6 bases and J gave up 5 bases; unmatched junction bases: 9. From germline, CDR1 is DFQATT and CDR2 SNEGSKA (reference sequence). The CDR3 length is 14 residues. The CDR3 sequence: CSAKLAGRNNEQFF. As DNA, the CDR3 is TGCAGTGCGAAGCTAGCGGGTCGAAACAATGAGCAGTTCTTC.